The rows below give T cell receptor beta chains drawn from one sample of a study of OX40 agonist ivuxolimab in advanced cancers. Here immunoSEQ multiplex PCR was the method, and the copy in TCRdb shows in-frame clones only, minus some. The sample lists about 68,000 clones, 65% to 85% occurring once. Sample: CD4+ or CD8+ T cells sorted from blood, taken in a trial of the OX40 agonist ivuxolimab. These receptors all come from an adult with an advanced solid tumor such as melanoma, head and neck, liver or kidney cancer. The CDR3 runs from the conserved cysteine through the conserved F or W. A D gene is named only where the DNA matches it firmly. Clone sizes are given selectively: once, few, many, or a class where the clone is expanded.

j_gene: TRBJ2-6; v_gene: TRBV5-1; abundance: -; d_gene: -; CDR3aa: CASSPRGMGSGANVLTF; CDR3nt: TGCGCCAGCAGCCCCCGGGGGATGGGCTCTGGGGCCAACGTCCTGACTTTC
j_gene: TRBJ2-7; v_gene: TRBV19; abundance: once; d_gene: -; CDR3aa: CASSREGPQTPYEQYF; CDR3nt: TGTGCCAGTAGTAGAGAGGGCCCACAGACCCCCTACGAGCAGTACTTC
j_gene: TRBJ2-7; v_gene: TRBV7-2; abundance: -; d_gene: -; CDR3aa: CASNSQSAGEEQYF; CDR3nt: TGTGCCAGCAACTCTCAGTCGGCAGGGGAGGAGCAGTACTTC
j_gene: TRBJ2-1; v_gene: TRBV19; abundance: few; d_gene: TRBD2; CDR3aa: CASSTLAGGEGEQFF; CDR3nt: TGTGCCAGTAGTACTCTGGCGGGAGGAGAGGGTGAGCAGTTCTTC
j_gene: TRBJ1-2; v_gene: TRBV19; abundance: few; d_gene: TRBD1; CDR3aa: CASTGGGYGYTF; CDR3nt: TGTGCCAGTACAGGGGGCGGCTATGGCTACACCTTC
j_gene: TRBJ1-2; v_gene: TRBV2; abundance: -; d_gene: -; CDR3aa: CASILYREAGYTF; CDR3nt: TGTGCCAGCATTCTCTACAGGGAGGCTGGCTACACCTTC
j_gene: TRBJ2-5; v_gene: TRBV18; abundance: few; d_gene: TRBD1; CDR3aa: CASSPGTGGTETQYF; CDR3nt: TGTGCCAGCTCACCAGGGACAGGGGGCACAGAGACCCAGTACTTC
j_gene: TRBJ2-3; v_gene: TRBV7-2; abundance: -; d_gene: TRBD2; CDR3aa: CASSFSSGSMADTQYF; CDR3nt: TGTGCCAGCAGCTTTTCTAGCGGGAGCATGGCAGATACGCAGTATTTT
j_gene: TRBJ2-1; v_gene: TRBV7-2; abundance: -; d_gene: TRBD1; CDR3aa: CASSSPWDRPGNNEQFF; CDR3nt: TGTGCCAGCAGCTCACCTTGGGACAGGCCCGGAAACAATGAGCAGTTCTTC
j_gene: TRBJ2-7; v_gene: TRBV5-4; abundance: -; d_gene: -; CDR3aa: CASSLGLDGSYEQYF; CDR3nt: TGTGCCAGCAGCTTGGGCCTGGACGGATCCTACGAGCAGTACTTC
j_gene: TRBJ1-3; v_gene: TRBV6-5; abundance: -; d_gene: -; CDR3aa: CASSRGVSGNTIYF; CDR3nt: TGTGCCAGCAGTCGGGGGGTTTCTGGAAACACCATATATTTT
j_gene: TRBJ2-3; v_gene: TRBV29-1; abundance: -; d_gene: -; CDR3aa: CSVDGGVGSDTQYF; CDR3nt: TGCAGCGTTGATGGCGGTGTGGGATCAGATACGCAGTATTTT
j_gene: TRBJ1-1; v_gene: TRBV5-1; abundance: few; d_gene: -; CDR3aa: CASSNQPNTEAFF; CDR3nt: TGCGCCAGCAGTAATCAGCCGAACACTGAAGCTTTCTTT
j_gene: TRBJ2-3; v_gene: TRBV7-2; abundance: -; d_gene: -; CDR3aa: CASSSFTDTQYF; CDR3nt: TGTGCCAGCAGCTCTTTCACAGATACGCAGTATTTT
j_gene: TRBJ2-7; v_gene: TRBV11-3; abundance: -; d_gene: -; CDR3aa: CASSVLASDEQYF; CDR3nt: TGTGCCAGCAGCGTGTTAGCTAGCGACGAGCAGTACTTC
j_gene: TRBJ1-1; v_gene: TRBV29-1; abundance: -; d_gene: TRBD1; CDR3aa: CSVDTGGNTEAFF; CDR3nt: TGCAGCGTTGACACAGGGGGGAACACTGAAGCTTTCTTT
j_gene: TRBJ1-2; v_gene: TRBV19; abundance: -; d_gene: -; CDR3aa: CASSRGLDSNYGYTF; CDR3nt: TGTGCCAGTAGTAGAGGACTCGACAGTAACTATGGCTACACCTTC
j_gene: TRBJ1-1; v_gene: TRBV18; abundance: -; d_gene: -; CDR3aa: CASSAGSMNTEAFF; CDR3nt: TGTGCCAGCTCAGCGGGGTCCATGAACACTGAAGCTTTCTTT
j_gene: TRBJ1-2; v_gene: TRBV28; abundance: -; d_gene: -; CDR3aa: CASSFPHTGSSHYGYTF; CDR3nt: TGTGCCAGCAGTTTCCCTCATACAGGGAGTAGCCACTATGGCTACACCTTC
j_gene: TRBJ1-6; v_gene: TRBV11-1; abundance: -; d_gene: TRBD1; CDR3aa: CASSSRDRGNGSPLHF; CDR3nt: TGTGCCAGCAGCTCGAGAGACAGGGGGAATGGTTCACCCCTCCACTTT
j_gene: TRBJ2-6; v_gene: TRBV5-1; abundance: once; d_gene: TRBD2; CDR3aa: CASSLTLAGSYVLTF; CDR3nt: TGCGCCAGCAGCTTAACACTAGCGGGGAGCTACGTCCTGACTTTC
j_gene: TRBJ2-2; v_gene: TRBV5-8; abundance: -; d_gene: TRBD1; CDR3aa: CASSLGQGDTGELFF; CDR3nt: TGTGCCAGCAGCTTGGGACAGGGGGACACCGGGGAGCTGTTTTTT
j_gene: TRBJ2-5; v_gene: TRBV11-2; abundance: -; d_gene: TRBD1; CDR3aa: CASSPDRDEETQYF; CDR3nt: TGTGCCAGCAGCCCAGACAGGGATGAGGAGACCCAGTACTTC
j_gene: TRBJ1-1; v_gene: TRBV7-2; abundance: -; d_gene: -; CDR3aa: CASSLTWSGSSTEAFF; CDR3nt: TGTGCCAGCAGCTTAACTTGGTCAGGGAGTTCCACTGAAGCTTTCTTT
j_gene: TRBJ1-3; v_gene: TRBV4-1; abundance: -; d_gene: TRBD1; CDR3aa: CASSHSNRGSSGNTIYF; CDR3nt: TGCGCCAGCAGCCATTCCAACAGGGGTAGCTCTGGAAACACCATATATTTT
j_gene: TRBJ2-1; v_gene: TRBV5-1; abundance: -; d_gene: TRBD1; CDR3aa: CASSSMIGTGGNEQFF; CDR3nt: TGCGCCAGCAGCTCGATGATCGGGACAGGGGGGAATGAGCAGTTCTTC
j_gene: TRBJ1-1; v_gene: TRBV19; abundance: few; d_gene: -; CDR3aa: CASSIAQKRGSLNTEAFF; CDR3nt: TGTGCCAGTAGTATAGCCCAGAAAAGGGGTTCATTGAACACTGAAGCTTTCTTT
j_gene: TRBJ2-7; v_gene: TRBV5-5; abundance: -; d_gene: -; CDR3aa: CASSLRVGAYEQYF; CDR3nt: TGTGCCAGCAGCTTGAGGGTTGGCGCCTACGAGCAGTACTTC
j_gene: TRBJ1-1; v_gene: TRBV6-5; abundance: -; d_gene: -; CDR3aa: CASSYGGMGAEAFF; CDR3nt: TGTGCCAGCAGTTACGGGGGGATGGGAGCTGAAGCTTTCTTT
j_gene: TRBJ2-7; v_gene: TRBV28; abundance: -; d_gene: -; CDR3aa: CASSSRISYEQYF; CDR3nt: TGTGCCAGCAGTTCCCGGATCTCTTACGAGCAGTACTTC
j_gene: TRBJ1-5; v_gene: TRBV2; abundance: -; d_gene: TRBD1; CDR3aa: CASSLKTGGNQPQHF; CDR3nt: TGTGCCAGCAGCCTTAAGACAGGGGGCAATCAGCCCCAGCATTTT
j_gene: TRBJ2-2; v_gene: TRBV30; abundance: few; d_gene: TRBD1; CDR3aa: CARRKTGVNTGELFF; CDR3nt: TGTGCCCGGCGGAAGACAGGGGTAAACACCGGGGAGCTGTTTTTT
j_gene: TRBJ1-1; v_gene: TRBV2; abundance: -; d_gene: TRBD1; CDR3aa: CASSRTGADTEAFF; CDR3nt: TGTGCCAGCAGCCGCACAGGGGCGGACACTGAAGCTTTCTTT
j_gene: TRBJ2-5; v_gene: TRBV4-2; abundance: -; d_gene: -; CDR3aa: CASSQEGRETQYF; CDR3nt: TGTGCCAGCAGCCAAGAGGGTAGGGAGACCCAGTACTTC
j_gene: TRBJ1-6; v_gene: TRBV10-3; abundance: -; d_gene: TRBD1; CDR3aa: CAISESRGTGNSPLHF; CDR3nt: TGTGCCATCAGTGAGTCGAGGGGGACAGGGAATTCACCCCTCCACTTT
j_gene: TRBJ1-4; v_gene: TRBV9; abundance: -; d_gene: -; CDR3aa: CASRDSNSGEKLFF; CDR3nt: TGTGCCAGCAGAGACAGTAACAGTGGAGAAAAGCTGTTTTTT
j_gene: TRBJ2-2; v_gene: TRBV9; abundance: -; d_gene: -; CDR3aa: CASSPTGAAVNTGELFF; CDR3nt: TGTGCCAGCAGCCCGACCGGGGCAGCGGTGAACACCGGGGAGCTGTTTTTT
j_gene: TRBJ1-6; v_gene: TRBV27; abundance: -; d_gene: TRBD1; CDR3aa: CASSWARGRVSPLHF; CDR3nt: TGTGCCAGCAGTTGGGCCAGGGGGCGGGTTTCACCCCTCCACTTT
j_gene: TRBJ2-3; v_gene: TRBV28; abundance: -; d_gene: -; CDR3aa: CASDTGAMAGSTDTQYF; CDR3nt: TGTGCCAGCGACACGGGGGCTATGGCGGGAAGCACAGATACGCAGTATTTT
j_gene: TRBJ2-1; v_gene: TRBV6-5; abundance: -; d_gene: -; CDR3aa: CAIRESGRNEQFF; CDR3nt: TGTGCCATTCGGGAGTCGGGGCGCAATGAGCAGTTCTTC
j_gene: TRBJ2-7; v_gene: TRBV28; abundance: -; d_gene: TRBD2; CDR3aa: CASSSPGLAGYYEQYF; CDR3nt: TGTGCCAGCAGTTCCCCCGGACTAGCGGGATACTACGAGCAGTACTTC
j_gene: TRBJ2-1; v_gene: TRBV7-3; abundance: -; d_gene: -; CDR3aa: CASSPQDSHYNEQFF; CDR3nt: TGTGCCAGCAGCCCCCAGGATTCCCACTACAATGAGCAGTTCTTC
j_gene: TRBJ2-5; v_gene: TRBV7-8; abundance: -; d_gene: TRBD2; CDR3aa: CASSLWGGRGRQETQYF; CDR3nt: TGTGCCAGCAGCTTATGGGGGGGTAGGGGCCGGCAAGAGACCCAGTACTTC
j_gene: TRBJ1-3; v_gene: TRBV9; abundance: -; d_gene: -; CDR3aa: CASSVEAGNTIYF; CDR3nt: TGTGCCAGCAGCGTAGAGGCCGGAAACACCATATATTTT
j_gene: TRBJ2-1; v_gene: TRBV7-9; abundance: -; d_gene: TRBD2; CDR3aa: CASSLKTSGRTEQFF; CDR3nt: TGTGCCAGCAGCTTAAAGACTAGCGGGAGAACTGAGCAGTTCTTC
j_gene: TRBJ2-5; v_gene: TRBV7-2; abundance: -; d_gene: TRBD2; CDR3aa: CASSFRTSGTYQETQYF; CDR3nt: TGTGCCAGCAGCTTCAGGACTAGCGGGACCTACCAAGAGACCCAGTACTTC
j_gene: TRBJ2-5; v_gene: TRBV6-1; abundance: -; d_gene: TRBD2; CDR3aa: CASTLTSAETQYF; CDR3nt: TGTGCCAGCACTCTGACTAGCGCAGAGACCCAGTACTTC
j_gene: TRBJ2-5; v_gene: TRBV6-1; abundance: -; d_gene: -; CDR3aa: CASSEALSRETQYF; CDR3nt: TGTGCCAGCAGTGAAGCGCTTAGCAGGGAGACCCAGTACTTC
j_gene: TRBJ2-5; v_gene: TRBV29-1; abundance: -; d_gene: -; CDR3aa: CSVGGPLKETQYF; CDR3nt: TGCAGCGTTGGGGGTCCCTTGAAAGAGACCCAGTACTTC
j_gene: TRBJ2-3; v_gene: TRBV2; abundance: once; d_gene: -; CDR3aa: CASSAISGFTDTQYF; CDR3nt: TGTGCCAGCAGTGCGATAAGCGGATTCACAGATACGCAGTATTTT
j_gene: TRBJ1-2; v_gene: TRBV28; abundance: -; d_gene: TRBD1; CDR3aa: CASSPPDRVIYGYTF; CDR3nt: TGTGCCAGCAGTCCACCCGACAGGGTAATCTATGGCTACACCTTC
j_gene: TRBJ1-6; v_gene: TRBV23-1; abundance: -; d_gene: -; CDR3aa: CASSQTGLLSPLHF; CDR3nt: TGCGCCAGCAGTCAGACGGGACTCCTTTCACCCCTCCACTTT
j_gene: TRBJ2-5; v_gene: TRBV7-9; abundance: once; d_gene: -; CDR3aa: CASSVQETQYF; CDR3nt: TGTGCCAGCAGCGTCCAAGAGACCCAGTACTTC